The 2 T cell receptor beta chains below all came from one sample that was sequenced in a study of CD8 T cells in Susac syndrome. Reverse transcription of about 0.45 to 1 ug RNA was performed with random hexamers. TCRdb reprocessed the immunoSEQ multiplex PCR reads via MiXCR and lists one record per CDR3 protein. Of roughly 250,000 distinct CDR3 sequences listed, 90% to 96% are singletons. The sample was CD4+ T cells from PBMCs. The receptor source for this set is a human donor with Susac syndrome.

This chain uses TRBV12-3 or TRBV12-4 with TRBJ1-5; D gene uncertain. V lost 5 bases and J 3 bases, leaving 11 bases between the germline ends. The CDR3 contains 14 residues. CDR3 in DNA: TGTGCCAGCAGTCCGGACGGTCCCAATCAGCCCCAGCATTTT. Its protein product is CASSPDGPNQPQHF.

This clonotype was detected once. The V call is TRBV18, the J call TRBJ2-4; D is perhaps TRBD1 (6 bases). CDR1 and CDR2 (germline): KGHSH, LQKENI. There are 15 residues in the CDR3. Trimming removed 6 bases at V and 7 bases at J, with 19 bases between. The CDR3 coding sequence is TGTGCCAGCTCGCAAATCCAGGGGCCCGGGAACATTCAGTACTTC. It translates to CASSQIQGPGNIQYF.